The 24 T cell receptor beta chains in this list originate from one sample, sequenced in a study of shared clonotypes between healthy human individuals (dated by TCRdb to the early 2020s). The library came from the immunoSEQ multiplex PCR assay. TCRdb re-hosts the immuneACCESS table, in-frame sequences only. Its copies lack some clones; in the studies checked, an unresolved V gene accounts for under half of them, and the cause for the rest is not known. This sample is represented by under 2.5 million clones; just under 95% of them were singletons. The ten biggest clones cover 0.37% of the sample. Specimen: naive CD4+ T cells from PBMCs. The sample's cell subset or site label, decoded: CD45RA+ positively selected. The receptors here all came from a young man in good health. Some clones in this sample may be carry-over from other donors' samples.

V usage is TRBV29-1 and J usage is TRBJ2-3; 9 bases agree with TRBD2. Trimming removed 6 bases from V and 6 bases from J; junction bases left unmatched: 13. Per germline, CDR1 SQVTM and CDR2 ANQGSEA. The CDR3 covers 15 residues. CDR3 residues: CSVPVTSGKYDTQYF. The CDR3 DNA sequence: TGCAGCGTGCCCGTGACTAGCGGAAAGTACGATACGCAGTATTTT.

V gene TRBV9 combines with J gene TRBJ1-5, with D unresolved. The V and J ends lost 4 bases and 1 base respectively, with 12 bases between them. The length of the CDR3 is 15 residues. From germline, CDR1 is SGDLS and CDR2 YYNGEE. CDR3 amino acids: CASSSDGQSNQPQHF. CDR3 coding DNA: TGTGCCAGCAGCTCGGACGGTCAGAGCAATCAGCCCCAGCATTTT.

The rearrangement uses TRBV5-4 and TRBJ1-2; D ambiguous. The V end was cut by 2 bases, the J end by 5 bases, with 13 bases between. The V gene's germline CDR1 is SGHNT and CDR2 YYREEE (reference sequence). The CDR3 contains 14 residues. DNA for the CDR3: TGTGCCAGCAGCTTTGAACGGACCTCATATGGCTACACCTTC. Its translation: CASSFERTSYGYTF. The whole variable domain, remainder taken from reference TRBV5-4 and TRBJ1-2, is ETGVTQSPTHLIKTRGQQVTLRCSSQSGHNTVSWYQQALGQGPQFIFQYYREEENGRGNFPPRFSGLQFPNYSSELNVNALELDDSALYLCASSFERTSYGYTFGSGTRLTVV.

This rearrangement joins TRBV28 to TRBJ2-7; TRBD1 might be the D (6 bases). The CDR3 is 14 residues long. The V end was cut by 7 bases, the J end by 3 bases, with 16 bases between. CDR1 and CDR2 from the germline V gene are MDHEN and SYDVKM. CDR3 sequence (DNA): TGTGCCAGCACCCTATGGGGCAGGGGCTACGAGCAGTACTTC. This encodes CASTLWGRGYEQYF.

V is TRBV5-1 and J is TRBJ2-1; 9 bases match TRBD1. The CDR3 has 15 residues. With 0 bases clipped from V and 7 bases from J, the junction kept 5 bases outside the gene matches. The V gene's germline CDR1 is SGHRS and CDR2 YFSETQ. CDR3 bases: TGCGCCAGCAGCTTGGGGACAGGGGCGAGGAATGAGCAGTTCTTC. Translation gives CASSLGTGARNEQFF.

The chain uses TRBV5-1 and TRBJ2-1; a possible D gene is TRBD1 (5 bases). This CDR3 contains 14 residues. Trimming removed 5 bases at V and 5 bases at J, with 14 bases between. The germline V gene encodes CDR1 SGHRS and CDR2 YFSETQ. In DNA form, the CDR3 reads TGCGCCAGCAGTAATACAGGAGCTAACAATGAGCAGTTCTTC. It specifies CASSNTGANNEQFF. Complete variable domain (other parts from reference TRBV5-1 and TRBJ2-1): KAGVTQTPRYLIKTRGQQVTLSCSPISGHRSVSWYQQTPGQGLQFLFEYFSETQRNKGNFPGRFSGRQFSNSRSEMNVSTLELGDSALYLCASSNTGANNEQFFGPGTRLTVL.

The CDR3 region is CASSLDGRALYEQYF. As DNA, the CDR3 is TGTGCCAGCAGCTTAGACGGGAGGGCCTTGTACGAGCAGTACTTC. The gene calls are TRBV7-8 and TRBJ2-7; 8 nucleotides align to TRBD2. With 1 base clipped from V and 4 bases from J, the junction kept 6 bases outside the gene matches. The germline gives CDR1 SGHVS, CDR2 FQNEAQ. This CDR3 contains 15 residues.

This chain uses TRBV21-1 with TRBJ1-5; TRBD1, the table's D call, lacks a check against the DNA. TRBV21-1 is a pseudogene segment. CDR3 size: 13 residues. The CDR3 nucleotides are TGTGCCAGCGGAAAAGGGGGCGATCAGCCCCAGCATTTT. This codes for CASGKGGDQPQHF.

The chain couples TRBV7-3 to TRBJ2-1; D call uncertain. Germline CDR1 reads SGHTA; CDR2 reads FQGTGA. The V and J ends lost 5 bases and 0 bases respectively, with 8 bases between them. The CDR3 spans 14 residues. The CDR3: CASSPRASYNEQFF. CDR3 nucleotides: TGTGCCAGCAGCCCAAGGGCCTCCTACAATGAGCAGTTCTTC.

This clone was observed a single time. The chain is built from TRBV18 and TRBJ2-3; 11 bases line up with TRBD1. The V and J ends lost 2 bases and 4 bases, in that order; junction bases with no gene match: 2. Germline V gene lookup returns CDR1 KGHSH and CDR2 LQKENI. The CDR3 spans 15 residues. The DNA of the CDR3 is TGTGCCAGCTCACCAGGGACAGGGGGGCCAGATACGCAGTATTTT. It yields the protein CASSPGTGGPDTQYF.

The chain combines TRBV10-3 with TRBJ1-1; TRBD1 matches 7 bases. V trimming: 10 bases; J trimming: 4 bases; junction bases outside the gene matches: 12. CDR3 size: 14 residues. Germline lookup yields CDR1 ENHRY and CDR2 SYGVKD. The DNA of the CDR3 is TGTGCCACCACCATCCGGGACAGCGGCACTGAAGCTTTCTTT. Encoded protein: CATTIRDSGTEAFF.

This chain uses TRBV19 with TRBJ1-2; 8 bases align to TRBD1. The CDR3 loop spans 16 amino acids. The V gene end was trimmed by 6 bases and the J gene end by 4 bases; junction bases not matched to a gene: 13. The germline V gene encodes CDR1 LNHDA and CDR2 SQIVND (reference sequence). In nucleotides, the CDR3 is TGTGCCAGTAGCCCCGGGGGGACAGGTTACCTCTATGGCTACACCTTC. This gives the protein CASSPGGTGYLYGYTF.

The gene calls are TRBV7-3 and TRBJ2-1; TRBD2 matches 7 bases. The germline V gene encodes CDR1 SGHTA and CDR2 FQGTGA. V lost 4 bases and J lost 8; bases outside the gene matches: 8. The length of the CDR3 is 14 residues. The CDR3 here is CASSWWAGADEQFF. The CDR3 nucleotides are TGTGCCAGCAGCTGGTGGGCGGGAGCAGATGAGCAGTTCTTC.

This chain joins TRBV18 and TRBJ2-7, with a weak D call TRBD2 (6 bases). Germline CDR1 reads KGHSH; CDR2 reads LQKENI. The V and J ends lost 2 bases and 2 bases respectively, with 16 bases between them. CDR3 length equals 16 residues. CDR3 DNA: TGTGCCAGCTCACCAATTGGCCCGGGGGTGACCTACGAGCAGTACTTC. Translated, it gives CASSPIGPGVTYEQYF.

V gene TRBV18 combines with J gene TRBJ1-1; D remains ambiguous. The germline gives CDR1 KGHSH, CDR2 LQKENI. Deletions cut 6 bases from V and 1 base from J, with 12 bases between. The length of the CDR3 is 14 residues. The CDR3 loop reads CASSRTIENTEAFF. DNA for the CDR3: TGTGCCAGCTCTCGTACAATTGAGAACACTGAAGCTTTCTTT.

This chain links TRBV7-3 with TRBJ2-6; 7 nucleotides line up with TRBD1. CDR3 length: 17 amino acids. V gave up 0 bases and J gave up 6 bases; unmatched junction bases: 8. CDR1 is SGHTA and CDR2 is FQGTGA in the germline V gene. CDR3 nucleotide sequence: TGTGCCAGCAGCTTAACCAGTACAGGGGTGTTGGCCAACGTCCTGACTTTC. Amino acid sequence: CASSLTSTGVLANVLTF.

This clone was counted once. This chain joins TRBV7-2 and TRBJ2-3, with D maybe TRBD2 (5 bases). The germline V gene has CDR1 SGHTA and CDR2 FQGNSA. V dropped 5 bases and J dropped 0 bases, with 12 bases sitting between them. The CDR3 is made up of 15 amino acids. CDR3 residues: CASSHGGRSTDTQYF. The CDR3 DNA reads as TGTGCCAGCAGCCACGGAGGACGGAGCACAGATACGCAGTATTTT.

This sequence joins TRBV6-5 and TRBJ2-5; the match to TRBD2 covers 9 bases. V gave up 3 bases and J gave up 3 bases; unmatched junction bases: 5. Germline CDR1 and CDR2: MNHEY and SVGAGI. This CDR3 region has 15 residues. The CDR3 DNA reads TGTGCCAGCAGTTATAGCGGGGGTAGCAAAGAGACCCAGTACTTC. The encoded protein is CASSYSGGSKETQYF.

The chain joins TRBV28 to TRBJ2-7, with D hard to call. This CDR3 region has 13 residues. Trimming took off 4 bases at V and 2 bases at J, with 9 bases between the two ends. Germline lookup yields CDR1 MDHEN and CDR2 SYDVKM. Here the CDR3 DNA reads TGTGCCAGCAGTTCTGAGGTGGCCTACGAGCAGTACTTC. Its translation: CASSSEVAYEQYF. Full variable domain (outside the CDR3, taken from reference TRBV28 and TRBJ2-7): DVKVTQSSRYLVKRTGEKVFLECVQDMDHENMFWYRQDPGLGLRLIYFSYDVKMKEKGDIPEGYSVSREKKERFSLILESASTNQTSMYLCASSSEVAYEQYFGPGTRLTVT.

This chain links TRBV30 with TRBJ2-7, with 9 bases lining up with TRBD1. Germline CDR1 and CDR2: GTSNPN and SVGIG (reference sequence). The trim removed 3 bases at V and 5 bases at J, leaving 11 bases unmatched. CDR3 length: 15 amino acids. The CDR3 coding sequence is TGTGCCTGGAGGAAGCCGGGACAGGGTTCGAACGAGCAGTACTTC. Translation gives CAWRKPGQGSNEQYF. Supplemented by reference TRBV30 and TRBJ2-7, the full variable domain reads SQTIHQWPATLVQPVGSPLSLECTVEGTSNPNLYWYRQAAGRGLQLLFYSVGIGQISSEVPQNLSASRPQDRQFILSSKKLLLSDSGFYLCAWRKPGQGSNEQYFGPGTRLTVT.

This chain uses TRBV7-3 with TRBJ2-7; 7 bases are shared with TRBD2. Germline-derived CDR1 and CDR2 are SGHTA and FQGTGA. V lost 5 bases, J lost 6 bases, and 7 bases stayed unmatched. The length of the CDR3 is 13 residues. The CDR3 DNA sequence: TGTGCCAGCAGCCCTGGACTAGACGGCGAGCAGTACTTC. Translation: CASSPGLDGEQYF.

This chain joins TRBV28 and TRBJ2-7, with D unclear. The CDR3 sequence is 13 residues long. Germline loops: CDR1 MDHEN, CDR2 SYDVKM. The V end was cut by 5 bases, the J end by 5 bases, with 13 bases between. The CDR3 here is CASSPFPSDEQYF. CDR3 DNA sequence: TGTGCCAGCAGTCCGTTTCCATCGGACGAGCAGTACTTC.

The V gene is TRBV29-1, the J gene TRBJ2-1; unclear D gene. The CDR3 contains 15 residues. V was clipped by 1 base and J by 2 bases, with 12 bases between them. Per germline, CDR1 SQVTM and CDR2 ANQGSEA. The CDR3 region is CSVEGPLQAYNEQFF. The CDR3 bases are TGCAGCGTTGAAGGCCCCTTGCAAGCCTACAATGAGCAGTTCTTC.

This clone turned up a few times. The same CDR3 arises from other DNA sequences in this sample as well. This chain joins TRBV30 and TRBJ2-7; unclear D gene. The CDR3 extends over 11 amino acids. Trimming took off 0 bases at V and 1 base at J, with 1 base between the two ends. CDR1 is GTSNPN and CDR2 is SVGIG in the germline V gene (reference sequence). CDR3 sequence (DNA): TGTGCCTGGAGTGTTTCCTACGAGCAGTACTTC. It is translated as CAWSVSYEQYF.